Listed below are T cell receptor beta chains from one sample, sequenced in a study of radiation and T cells in renal cell carcinoma. Generated by immunoSEQ multiplex PCR, the TCRdb table keeps only in-frame clones and is missing some. The table records about 150,000 clones, about 88% of them present only once. The specimen was blood, collected from a patient whose treatment included radiotherapy and nephrectomy. These receptors came from a woman aged 45-60 years with renal cell carcinoma. The CDR3 runs from the conserved cysteine through the conserved F or W. A D gene is named only where the DNA matches it firmly. The size entry is marked missing in some rows and otherwise reads once, few, many or a size class.

J gene | V gene | clone size | D gene | CDR3 protein | CDR3 DNA
TRBJ2-1 | TRBV19 | - | - | CASSIQLQGRQFF | TGTGCCAGTAGTATCCAACTCCAGGGGCGGCAGTTCTTC
TRBJ2-1 | TRBV10-1 | - | TRBD2 | CASSDTGTSGGEQFF | TGCGCCAGCAGTGATACCGGGACTAGCGGGGGGGAGCAGTTCTTC
TRBJ2-5 | TRBV11-2 | - | - | CASSPAETQYF | TGTGCCAGCAGCCCGGCTGAGACCCAGTACTTC
TRBJ2-5 | TRBV19 | - | TRBD1 | CATAGDRGETQYF | TGTGCCACGGCCGGGGACAGGGGGGAGACCCAGTACTTC
TRBJ2-3 | TRBV6-1 | once | - | CASSDFRVDTQYF | TGTGCCAGCAGTGATTTTAGAGTAGATACGCAGTATTTT
TRBJ2-3 | TRBV11-2 | - | TRBD2 | CASSPGGDTQYF | TGTGCCAGCAGCCCGGGGGGGGATACGCAGTATTTT
TRBJ1-3 | TRBV28 | - | TRBD1 | CASSSPPGGRNTIYF | TGTGCCAGCAGCTCTCCCCCAGGGGGCAGAAACACCATATATTTT
TRBJ2-5 | TRBV5-8 | - | - | CASRTHLQETQYF | TGTGCCAGCAGAACGCACCTCCAAGAGACCCAGTACTTC
TRBJ2-1 | TRBV4-3 | - | - | CASSQDLRDEQFF | TGCGCCAGCAGCCAAGACCTAAGGGATGAGCAGTTCTTC
TRBJ1-1 | TRBV5-8 | - | TRBD1 | CASTMQGAWTEAFF | TGTGCCAGCACCATGCAGGGGGCCTGGACTGAAGCTTTCTTT
TRBJ2-1 | TRBV5-4 | - | - | CASSLYPNEQFF | TGTGCCAGCAGCCTATACCCCAATGAGCAGTTCTTC
TRBJ1-1 | TRBV6-5 | - | - | CASSYDRRRGNTEAFF | TGTGCCAGCAGTTACGACAGGCGGAGGGGGAACACTGAAGCTTTCTTT
TRBJ2-1 | TRBV6-1 | - | TRBD2 | CASTGTSPYNEQFF | TGTGCCAGCACTGGGACTAGCCCCTACAATGAGCAGTTCTTC
TRBJ2-6 | TRBV5-1 | - | - | CASSTRTGKTSGANVLTF | TGCGCCAGCAGCACCCGGACCGGGAAAACGTCTGGGGCCAACGTCCTGACTTTC
TRBJ2-6 | TRBV5-1 | - | - | CASSSRDRGANVLTF | TGCGCCAGCAGCTCCAGGGATCGTGGGGCCAACGTCCTGACTTTC
TRBJ1-6 | TRBV7-9 | - | - | CASVYRENSPLHF | TGTGCCAGCGTTTACAGGGAAAATTCACCCCTCCACTTT
TRBJ1-3 | TRBV6-5 | - | TRBD1 | CASSRQGKSGNTIYF | TGTGCCAGCAGTCGACAGGGCAAATCTGGAAACACCATATATTTT
TRBJ1-1 | TRBV6-6 | - | - | CASSYMMDTEAFF | TGTGCCAGCAGTTACATGATGGACACTGAAGCTTTCTTT